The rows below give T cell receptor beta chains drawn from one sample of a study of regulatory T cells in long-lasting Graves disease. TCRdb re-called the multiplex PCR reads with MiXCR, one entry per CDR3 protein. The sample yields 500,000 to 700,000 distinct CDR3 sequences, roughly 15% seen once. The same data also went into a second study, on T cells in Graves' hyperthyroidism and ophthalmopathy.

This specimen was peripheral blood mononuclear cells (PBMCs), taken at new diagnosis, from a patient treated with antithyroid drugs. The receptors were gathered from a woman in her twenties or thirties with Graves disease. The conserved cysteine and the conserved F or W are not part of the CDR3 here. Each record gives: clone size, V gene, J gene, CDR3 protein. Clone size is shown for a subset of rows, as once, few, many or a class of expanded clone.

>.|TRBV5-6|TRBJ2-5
ASSLTGYETQY
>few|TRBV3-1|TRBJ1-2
ASSQGQGRGNYGYT
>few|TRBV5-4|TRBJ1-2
ASSSPTPAYGYT
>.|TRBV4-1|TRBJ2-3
ASSRTSSSTDTQY
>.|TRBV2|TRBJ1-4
ASKFGQGGEKLF
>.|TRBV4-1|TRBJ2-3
ASSQASGTYTDTQY
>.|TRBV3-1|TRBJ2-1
ASSLIPANEQF
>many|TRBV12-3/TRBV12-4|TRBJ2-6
ASTLVIAGANVLT
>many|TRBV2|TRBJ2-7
ASIRLFTYEQY
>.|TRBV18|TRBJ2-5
ASSPPGRSQETQY
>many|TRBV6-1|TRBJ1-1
ASRMPGGITEAF
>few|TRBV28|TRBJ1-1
ASSHDLGQPNTEAF
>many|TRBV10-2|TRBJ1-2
ASSTDKSVGGYT
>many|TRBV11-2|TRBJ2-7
ASSLVGHSRGQY
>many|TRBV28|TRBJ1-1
ASSFLLQNTEAF
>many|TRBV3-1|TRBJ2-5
ASSHIGETQY
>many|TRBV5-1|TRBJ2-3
ASNPGVTDTQY
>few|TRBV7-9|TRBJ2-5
ASSSTILFAAGTQETQY
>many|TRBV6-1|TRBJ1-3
ASSETMRSGNTIY
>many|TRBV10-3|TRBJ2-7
AARGGAQSSYEQY
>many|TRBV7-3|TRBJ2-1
ASSLEGFVSGYNEQF
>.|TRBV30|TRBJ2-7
AWKGQTPYEQY
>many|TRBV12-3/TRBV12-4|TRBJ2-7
ASSSDSGRAYEQY
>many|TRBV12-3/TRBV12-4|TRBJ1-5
ASSPTWTGGQPQH
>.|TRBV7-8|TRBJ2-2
ASSLFQASNTGELF
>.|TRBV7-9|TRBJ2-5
ASSSGLAGGLLETQY
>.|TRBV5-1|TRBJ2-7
ASSLATVTTYEQY
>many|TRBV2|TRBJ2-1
ASTIGRAGEQF
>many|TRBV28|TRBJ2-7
ASSPGLAGEASYEQY
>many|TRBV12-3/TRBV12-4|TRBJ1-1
ASSLQGSLTEAF
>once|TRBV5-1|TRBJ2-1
ASGPLGEQF